This T cell receptor beta chain came from a study of blood T cell repertoires in COVID-19. Study-wide background: The study drew acute and convalescent COVID-19 samples from the United States, Italy and Spain. The cDNA or gDNA used as material had been derived from T cells, B-cell-depleted T cells, or PBMCs.

In the original processing: Reference gene primers were amplified, and this amplification served to estimate nucleated cell counts. TCRdb keeps only in-frame clones here, not all; method: immunoSEQ multiplex PCR. That table is the source of V, J and clone size, and D and trimming were worked out from the DNA. This table has tens of thousands of clones, approximately 86% appearing once. J was trimmed by 3 bases and V by 4 bases; bases with no gene match: 17. The germline CDR1 and CDR2 sequences are MNHEY and SVGEGT. This CDR3 region has 19 residues. This TCR was recovered from a human donor with active COVID-19. The donor label of this sample is uncertain. Sequenced: peripheral blood. The chain combines TRBV6-2 or TRBV6-3 with TRBJ2-7; 11 nucleotides align to TRBD1. CDR3 DNA: TGTGCCAGCAGTTTCGTGACAACAGGACAGGGGGCCCAACTCTACGAGCAGTACTTC. It codes for CASSFVTTGQGAQLYEQYF.